Listed below are T cell receptor beta chains from one sample, sequenced in a study of PD-L1 blockade in urothelial cancer. The repertoire was sequenced with immunoSEQ multiplex PCR; TCRdb's copy has only in-frame clones and lacks some. Of 90,000 or so clones in the sample, roughly 90% are singletons; the top ten hold roughly 0.97%. This sample comprised PBMCs, obtained around atezolizumab (anti-PD-L1) treatment. All receptors derive from an elderly woman with urothelial cancer. Both conserved end residues are part of each CDR3. D genes are given only for firm matches. Size values are once, few and many counts, or a class for expanded clones, and some rows have none.

clone_size j_call d_call v_call cdr3_nt cdr3_aa
- TRBJ2-7 - TRBV28 TGTGCCAGCATCGGAGGAGGGCTCTACGAGCAGTACTTC CASIGGGLYEQYF
- TRBJ2-6 - TRBV19 TGTGCCAGTAGTCAGGGGTCTGGGGCCAACGTCCTGACTTTC CASSQGSGANVLTF
few TRBJ1-1 - TRBV7-3 TGTGCCAGCAGCTTAACGGGCGGGGGGAACACTGAAGCTTTCTTT CASSLTGGGNTEAFF
- TRBJ2-7 - TRBV7-2 TGTGCCAGCAGCTTAAGAGGGCCAGGGGGAGGCGAGCAGTACTTC CASSLRGPGGGEQYF
- TRBJ2-2 - TRBV7-9 TGTGCCAGCAGCCCGGGACTCCGCGCAGGGACCGGGGAGCTGTTTTTT CASSPGLRAGTGELFF
- TRBJ2-7 TRBD2 TRBV7-3 TGTGCCAGCAGCTTATTTGGTAGCGGGAGCGGGTCCTACGAGCAGTACTTC CASSLFGSGSGSYEQYF
- TRBJ1-2 - TRBV6-5 TGTGCCAGCAGTCCTGTGGGGCAGCCCTATGGCTACACCTTC CASSPVGQPYGYTF
- TRBJ1-1 - TRBV9 TGTGCCAGCAGCGTAGCCTGGGGGGGGGACACTGAAGCTTTCTTT CASSVAWGGDTEAFF
- TRBJ2-1 - TRBV7-8 TGTGCCAGCAGCTTTGGAGAAGGTCAAGAGCAGTTCTTC CASSFGEGQEQFF
- TRBJ2-5 TRBD2 TRBV5-4 TGTGCCAGCAGCCCGGGACTAGCGGGAGGGGGAGAGACCCAGTACTTC CASSPGLAGGGETQYF
- TRBJ1-1 TRBD1 TRBV28 TGTGCCAGCAGTCTACTGCAGGGGGGTAGTGAAGCTTTCTTT CASSLLQGGSEAFF
- TRBJ1-1 - TRBV6-5 TGTGCCAGCAGTTACCTGGGTTTGAGAGGGACTGAAGCTTTCTTT CASSYLGLRGTEAFF
- TRBJ2-1 - TRBV5-1 TGCGCCAGCAGCTTGGCCCTCCCCCCCGAGGCGCAGTTCTTC CASSLALPPEAQFF
- TRBJ1-3 TRBD1 TRBV5-6 TGTGCCAGCAGCCACCGGGACAGGGGCGGAAACACCATATATTTT CASSHRDRGGNTIYF
- TRBJ1-3 - TRBV6-5 TGTGCCAGCAGTCCTGCCGGAAGGGGTTACACCATATATTTT CASSPAGRGYTIYF
- TRBJ1-3 - TRBV5-6 TGTGCCAGCAGCTTGCAAAACAGGGCCGGAAACACCATATATTTT CASSLQNRAGNTIYF
- TRBJ1-1 TRBD1 TRBV5-6 TGTGCCAGCAGCTATGGGACAGGGGGAAGCACTGAAGCTTTCTTT CASSYGTGGSTEAFF
- TRBJ2-5 TRBD2 TRBV30 TGTGCCTGGAGTGTTGGCGGGAGGGCCGTGGAGACCCAGTACTTC CAWSVGGRAVETQYF
once TRBJ1-1 - TRBV6-4 TGTGCCAGCAGTGACGGGGGAGGGGAAGCTTTCTTT CASSDGGGEAFF
once TRBJ2-3 - TRBV4-1 TGCGCCAGCAGCCAAGAGGGCGGGACTCTTGTCTCAGATACGCAGTATTTT CASSQEGGTLVSDTQYF
- TRBJ1-1 TRBD1 TRBV5-4 TGTGCCAGCAGCTTGGGACAGGGGGCAAGTACTGAAGCTTTCTTT CASSLGQGASTEAFF
- TRBJ2-3 TRBD2 TRBV19 TGTGCCAGTAGTATCGCGGGAGGATTGGAGAGGGATACGCAGTATTTT CASSIAGGLERDTQYF
- TRBJ2-3 - TRBV15 TGTGCCACCACCGTGAGGGACACAGATACGCAGTATTTT CATTVRDTDTQYF
- TRBJ2-5 TRBD2 TRBV7-3 TGTGCCAGCAGCTTCCTAGCGGGAGCCCAAGAGACCCAGTACTTC CASSFLAGAQETQYF
- TRBJ1-4 TRBD1 TRBV7-6 TGTGCCAGCAGCTTAGCAGGGGGCGGCGAAAAACTGTTTTTT CASSLAGGGEKLFF
- TRBJ1-2 - TRBV14 TGTGCCAGCAGCCTCCTGAGGAAGGGAGGGGTCTATGGCTACACCTTC CASSLLRKGGVYGYTF
- TRBJ2-5 - TRBV10-1 TGCGCCAGCAGCGATACCCCTGCGGTGGAGACCCAGTACTTC CASSDTPAVETQYF
- TRBJ2-7 TRBD2 TRBV19 TGTGCCAGTAGTTCTCGCGGGAGGAACTACGAGCAGTACTTC CASSSRGRNYEQYF
- TRBJ2-7 TRBD1 TRBV7-9 TGTGCCAGCAGCTCGACAGGGCGTAACGTAATATCCTACGAGCAGTACTTC CASSSTGRNVISYEQYF
- TRBJ1-5 TRBD1 TRBV11-2 TGTGCCAGCAGCTCAGCACAGGGGGCAGGGGGCAATCAGCCCCAGCATTTT CASSSAQGAGGNQPQHF
once TRBJ2-1 - TRBV27 TGTGCCAGCACTTCGGTACAGGGGGGGTACAATGAGCAGTTCTTC CASTSVQGGYNEQFF
- TRBJ2-3 - TRBV4-2 TGTGCCAGCAGCCAAGGTCTAGTGTCAGATACGCAGTATTTT CASSQGLVSDTQYF
- TRBJ2-1 - TRBV5-1 TGCGCCAGCAGCTCCTCGTTCGACAGGACGATCACCTACAATGAGCAGTTCTTC CASSSSFDRTITYNEQFF
- TRBJ1-3 - TRBV15 TGTGCCACCAGCAGAGATCGGGGGTCCGGAAACACCATATATTTT CATSRDRGSGNTIYF
- TRBJ2-1 - TRBV11-2 TGTGCCAGCAGCTTAGTTGGGCAGAACGAGCAGTTCTTC CASSLVGQNEQFF
- TRBJ2-7 - TRBV6-6 TGTGCCAGCAGTTGGGTTACCGGGGGGCCCTCCTACGAGCAGTACTTC CASSWVTGGPSYEQYF
- TRBJ2-7 TRBD2 TRBV7-2 TGTGCCAGCAGCTTAGCCTTTGGACTAGCCGAGTACGAGCAGTACTTC CASSLAFGLAEYEQYF
- TRBJ1-2 TRBD1 TRBV5-1 TGCGCCAGCAGCTTATTAGGGGGCGCGTACTATGGCTACACCTTC CASSLLGGAYYGYTF
- TRBJ2-1 - TRBV18 TGTGCCAGCTCGAATACAGCGGGTTTCTACAATGAGCAGTTCTTC CASSNTAGFYNEQFF
few TRBJ1-4 - TRBV5-6 TGTGCCAGCAGCTCCCTCGGGAGGGTTACAACTAATGAAAAACTGTTTTTT CASSSLGRVTTNEKLFF